Each of the 17 T cell receptor beta chains below was sequenced from the same sample in a study of T cells after yellow fever vaccination. TCRdb processed the 5' RACE reads anew with MiXCR; each CDR3 protein has one entry. Among about 30,000 distinct CDR3 sequences, 6.3% were seen once, and the ten largest hold around 25%. This specimen was PBMCs, either bulk or a sorted T-cell subset (CD4+, CD8+, memory, or dextramer-sorted; not recorded which), taken on the day of the yellow fever booster vaccination. The receptors were gathered from a man aged 25-45 years who received the YFV17D yellow fever vaccine.

Note on this clonotype: Being one base from a much bigger clone, this may be a read error. The chain recombines TRBV18 with TRBJ2-2; 11 bases match TRBD1. Germline V lookup: CDR1 KGHSH, CDR2 LQKENI. The CDR3 is made up of 16 amino acids. DNA for the CDR3: TGTGCCCGCTCACGCACCGGGACAGGGGGCACCGGGGAGCTGTTTTTT. As protein: CARSRTGTGGTGELFF.

The sample holds many counts of this clonotype. The chain joins TRBV20-1 to TRBJ2-3, with 8 bases identical to TRBD1. V dropped 3 bases and J dropped 2; count of bases not matched to a gene: 10. Per germline, CDR1 DFQATT and CDR2 SNEGSKA (reference sequence). The CDR3 totals 16 residues. The CDR3 reads CSASPWDRTNTDTQYF. The CDR3 nucleotides are TGCAGTGCTAGCCCTTGGGACAGGACCAACACAGATACGCAGTATTTT.

This clonotype has a handful of counts. This rearrangement joins TRBV27 to TRBJ2-1, with D uncertain. Germline CDR1 and CDR2: MNHEY and SMNVEV (reference sequence). V was clipped by 3 bases and J by 0 bases, with 12 bases between them. CDR3 length: 16 amino acids. CDR3 nucleotide sequence: TGTGCCAGCAGTTTCGTCGGCATAAGCTCCTACAATGAGCAGTTCTTC. Translated, it gives CASSFVGISSYNEQFF.

The table lists this clonotype with many counts. J is TRBJ2-1 and V is TRBV4-3; the D gene is possibly TRBD2 (6 bases). V shed 0 bases and J shed 0 bases, with 15 bases lying between them. Germline loops: CDR1 LGHNA, CDR2 YSLEER. The CDR3 is 18 residues long. CDR3 in amino acids: CASSQDSERVSSYNEQFF. The CDR3 region has the DNA TGCGCCAGCAGCCAAGATAGTGAGCGGGTCAGCTCCTACAATGAGCAGTTCTTC.

The sample holds many counts of this clonotype. This chain joins TRBV7-9 and TRBJ2-1; no clear D. Trimming took 5 bases from V and 6 from J, leaving 5 bases between them. CDR1 and CDR2 from the germline V gene are SEHNR and FQNEAQ (reference sequence). The CDR3 runs 11 residues. Here the CDR3 DNA reads TGTGCCAGCAGCCCAATCAATGAGCAGTTCTTC. Protein product: CASSPINEQFF.

This clonotype was found many times. This sequence joins TRBV6-5 and TRBJ2-3; D remains ambiguous. The CDR3 runs 17 residues. CDR1 and CDR2 from the germline V gene are MNHEY and SVGAGI. Trimming left V 0 bases short and J 0 bases short, with 13 bases between. Here the CDR3 reads CASSYSTTASSTDTQYF. The CDR3 nucleotides are TGTGCCAGCAGTTACTCAACGACGGCCTCTAGCACAGATACGCAGTATTTT.

This clonotype was observed many times. V and J are TRBV18 and TRBJ1-6; 7 bases fit TRBD1. The CDR3 contains 16 residues. The V gene's germline CDR1 is KGHSH and CDR2 LQKENI. The J segment lost 7 bases and the V segment lost 2 bases, leaving 8 bases of the junction unmatched. The CDR3 DNA reads as TGTGCCAGCTCACCATTGAAGGGACAGCAGAATTCACCCCTCCACTTT. Amino acids: CASSPLKGQQNSPLHF. Combining the CDR3 with reference TRBV18 and TRBJ1-6 gives the whole variable domain NAGVMQNPRHLVRRRGQEARLRCSPMKGHSHVYWYRQLPEEGLKFMVYLQKENIIDESGMPKERFSAEFPKEGPSILRIQQVVRGDSAAYFCASSPLKGQQNSPLHFGNGTRLTVT.

Relative to its sample, this clonotype is medium-sized. The CDR3 region has the DNA TGCGCCAGCAGCCTGGGGACTATTAAGTTCTCCGGGGAGCTGTTTTTT. This sequence encodes CASSLGTIKFSGELFF. This rearrangement joins TRBV5-1 to TRBJ2-2; 7 positions match TRBD2. Germline CDR1 SGHRS, CDR2 YFSETQ. After removal of 4 bases from V and 6 bases from J, the junction contained 12 bases not matched to a gene. This CDR3 spans 16 amino acids.

This clonotype was seen more than once but under ten times. This chain connects TRBV2 to TRBJ2-1; 9 positions agree with TRBD2. The CDR3 consists of 15 residues. V was clipped by 8 bases and J by 8 bases; unmatched bases: 13. Germline assignment: CDR1 SNHLY and CDR2 FYNNEI. The CDR3 reads CASYEAGGPYDEQFF. The DNA for the CDR3 is TGTGCCAGCTACGAGGCGGGAGGGCCATACGATGAGCAGTTCTTC.

At least ten counts were recorded for this clonotype. The rearrangement joins TRBV11-2 to TRBJ1-2; 9 positions match TRBD1. Looked up from germline, CDR1 is SGHAT and CDR2 is FQNNGV. This CDR3 is 19 amino acids long. Germline trimming cut 2 bases from V and 0 bases from J; bases unmatched to any gene: 13. The CDR3 is CASSLIIQDRGTTNYGYTF. CDR3 nucleotides: TGTGCCAGCAGCTTAATAATCCAGGACAGGGGAACTACTAACTATGGCTACACCTTC.

This clonotype was seen more than once but under ten times. The chain carries TRBV4-3 and TRBJ1-5, with unresolved D. The CDR3 has 17 amino acids. Between the trimmed V and J ends, which lost 0 bases and 0 bases, there was a span of 12 bases. Germline values: CDR1 LGHNA, CDR2 YSLEER. The CDR3 coding sequence is TGCGCCAGCAGCCAAGATCCCCAAGGATATAGCAATCAGCCCCAGCATTTT. This sequence encodes CASSQDPQGYSNQPQHF.

This clonotype was seen a few times. The chain has TRBV24-1 and TRBJ2-6, with no clear D. Germline loops: CDR1 KGHDR, CDR2 SFDVKD. The CDR3 is made up of 16 amino acids. V was pared by 4 bases and J by 1 base, with 10 bases between. The CDR3 region is CATSDRVNSGANVLTF. DNA of the CDR3: TGTGCCACCAGTGACCGGGTCAATTCTGGGGCCAACGTCCTGACTTTC.

The genes are TRBV19 and TRBJ1-5, with D hard to call. The CDR3 is 15 residues long. CDR1 is LNHDA, CDR2 SQIVND, per germline (reference sequence). Trimming cost V 7 bases and J 1 base, with 14 bases left between them. The CDR3 DNA reads as TGTGCCAGTAACCTACAGCCGGGAAGCAATCAGCCCCAGCATTTT. Translating gives CASNLQPGSNQPQHF. The variable domain in full, completed from reference TRBV19 and TRBJ1-5, reads DGGITQSPKYLFRKEGQNVTLSCEQNLNHDAMYWYRQDPGQGLRLIYYSQIVNDFQKGDIAEGYSVSREKKESFPLTVTSAQKNPTAFYLCASNLQPGSNQPQHFGDGTRLSIL.

This clonotype showed up many times. This chain uses TRBV7-9 with TRBJ1-1; D might be TRBD1 (6 bases). CDR3 size: 14 residues. CDR1 and CDR2 from the germline V gene are SEHNR and FQNEAQ (reference sequence). Trimming took 4 bases from V and 4 from J, leaving 13 bases between them. Here the CDR3 DNA reads TGTGCCAGCAGCTCCAGAACAGGGTCCACTGAAGCTTTCTTT. Amino acid sequence: CASSSRTGSTEAFF.

This clonotype was recorded many times. This chain uses TRBV4-2 with TRBJ2-1; 9 bases align to TRBD2. The CDR3 is 15 residues long. The V and J ends lost 4 bases and 5 bases, in that order; junction bases with no gene match: 6. The germline gives CDR1 LGHNA, CDR2 YNFKEQ. This chain's CDR3 is CASSRERLADNEQFF. The CDR3 bases are TGTGCCAGCAGCCGGGAACGACTAGCGGACAATGAGCAGTTCTTC.

The sample holds many counts of this clonotype. The gene calls are TRBV20-1 and TRBJ2-7, with 11 bases that match TRBD2. CDR1 DFQATT and CDR2 SNEGSKA come from the germline V gene (reference sequence). The V gene end was trimmed by 8 bases and the J gene end by 7 bases; junction bases not matched to a gene: 16. This CDR3 is built from 15 residues. Here the CDR3 reads CSMLGVTSGSVEQYF. CDR3 coding DNA: TGCAGTATGCTAGGTGTTACTAGCGGGAGCGTTGAGCAGTACTTC.

This clonotype was recorded many times. V and J are TRBV7-3 and TRBJ2-5; D call uncertain. The CDR3 totals 14 residues. Trimming stripped 5 bases from V and 3 bases from J, with 13 bases between. Germline V CDR1 and CDR2: SGHTA, FQGTGA. The CDR3 region is CASSPYGNKETQYF. In nucleotides, the CDR3 is TGTGCCAGCAGCCCCTATGGGAATAAAGAGACCCAGTACTTC. Full variable domain (missing parts from reference TRBV7-3 and TRBJ2-5): GAGVSQTPSNKVTEKGKYVELRCDPISGHTALYWYRQSLGQGPEFLIYFQGTGAADDSGLPNDRFFAVRPEGSVSTLKIQRTERGDSAVYLCASSPYGNKETQYFGPGTRLLVL.